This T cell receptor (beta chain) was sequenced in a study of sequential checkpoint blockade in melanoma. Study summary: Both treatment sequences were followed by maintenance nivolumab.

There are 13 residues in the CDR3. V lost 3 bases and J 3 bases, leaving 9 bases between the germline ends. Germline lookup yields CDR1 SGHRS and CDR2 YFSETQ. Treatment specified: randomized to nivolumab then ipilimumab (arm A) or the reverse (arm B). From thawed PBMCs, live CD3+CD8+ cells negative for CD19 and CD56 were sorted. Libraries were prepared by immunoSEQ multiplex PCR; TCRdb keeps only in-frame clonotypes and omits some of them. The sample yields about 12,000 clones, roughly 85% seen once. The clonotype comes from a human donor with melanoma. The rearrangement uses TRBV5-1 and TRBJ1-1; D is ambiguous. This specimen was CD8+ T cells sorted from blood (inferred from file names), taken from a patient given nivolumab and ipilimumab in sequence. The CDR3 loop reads CASSSSIDTEAFF. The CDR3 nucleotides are TGCGCCAGCAGCTCCTCCATAGACACTGAAGCTTTCTTT.